This passage covers 6 T cell receptor beta chains from one sample sequenced in a study of response to subunit inactivated influenza vaccine. From the RT-PCR reads, TCRdb called clonotypes with MiXCR, one entry per CDR3 protein. The sample includes almost 250,000 distinct CDR3 sequences, about 12% seen only once; the top ten take more than 7%. The sequences come from non-naive T cells sorted from PBMCs, collected around 15 days before vaccination. The receptors originated from a man over 45 who received an inactivated influenza vaccine.

V gene TRBV6-5 combines with J gene TRBJ2-5, with 12 positions matching TRBD2. This CDR3 region has 16 residues. Germline trimming cut 0 bases from V and 3 bases from J; bases unmatched to any gene: 2. Germline V gene lookup returns CDR1 MNHEY and CDR2 SVGAGI. CDR3 amino acids: CASSYSLAGGKETQYF. CDR3 nucleotide sequence: TGTGCCAGCAGTTACTCTCTAGCGGGGGGGAAAGAGACCCAGTACTTC.

The V call is TRBV10-3, the J call TRBJ2-6; D is unresolved. In germline, CDR1 is ENHRY, CDR2 SYGVKD. The CDR3 spans 15 residues. V lost 11 bases, J lost 0 bases, and 14 bases lay in between. The CDR3 is CASLMGSSGANVLTF. The CDR3 bases are TGTGCCTCCCTTATGGGGTCCTCTGGGGCCAACGTCCTGACTTTC.

The chain joins TRBV24-1 to TRBJ2-3, with D possibly called TRBD1 or TRBD2 (5 bases each). V lost 2 bases, J lost 1 base, and 12 bases lay in between. From germline, CDR1 is KGHDR and CDR2 SFDVKD. The CDR3 contains 16 residues. DNA for the CDR3: TGTGCCACCAGTGATTCCGGGACCCTCGGCACAGATACGCAGTATTTT. Translating it yields CATSDSGTLGTDTQYF.

This clonotype was seen more than once but under ten times. The DNA of the CDR3 is TGCGCCAGCAGCCAAGAATCTGGATTAAGCTATGGCTACACCTTC. It is translated as CASSQESGLSYGYTF. V usage is TRBV4-1 and J usage is TRBJ1-2; D is unclear. Deletions cut 0 bases from V and 4 bases from J, with 12 bases between. Germline lookup yields CDR1 MGHRA and CDR2 YSYEKL. This CDR3 spans 15 amino acids.

This clonotype showed up many times. The chain's CDR3 is CSASEAGGPYEQFF. Written as DNA, the CDR3 is TGCAGTGCTAGTGAGGCGGGGGGGCCCTATGAGCAGTTCTTC. The chain employs TRBV20-1 and TRBJ2-1, with 9 bases identical to TRBD2. Germline assignment: CDR1 DFQATT and CDR2 SNEGSKA (reference sequence). The ends lost 3 bases at V and 8 bases at J; junction bases unmatched: 8. This CDR3 region has 14 residues.

This clonotype was counted at least ten times. The chain's CDR3 is CASSLRHLTDTQYF. The CDR3 region has the DNA TGCGCCAGCTCTCTCCGACATCTCACAGATACGCAGTATTTT. J is TRBJ2-3 and V is TRBV5-1; no clear D. V lost 7 bases and J lost 2, with 14 bases in between. This CDR3 spans 14 amino acids. Germline CDR1 and CDR2: SGHRS and YFSETQ.